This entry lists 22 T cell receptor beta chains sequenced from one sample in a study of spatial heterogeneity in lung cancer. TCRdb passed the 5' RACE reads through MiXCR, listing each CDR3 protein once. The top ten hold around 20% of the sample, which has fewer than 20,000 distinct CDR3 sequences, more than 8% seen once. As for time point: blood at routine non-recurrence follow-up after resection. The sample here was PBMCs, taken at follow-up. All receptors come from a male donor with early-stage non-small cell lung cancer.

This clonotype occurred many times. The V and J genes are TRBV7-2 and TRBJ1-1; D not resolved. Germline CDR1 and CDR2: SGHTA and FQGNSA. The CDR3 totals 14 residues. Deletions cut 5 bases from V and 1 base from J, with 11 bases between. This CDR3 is CASSPLAGNTEAFF. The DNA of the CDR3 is TGTGCCAGCAGCCCTCTCGCCGGGAACACTGAAGCTTTCTTT.

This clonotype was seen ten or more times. The CDR3 here is CASSLREGLTDTQYF. CDR3 bases: TGTGCCAGCAGTTTAAGGGAGGGTCTTACAGATACGCAGTATTTT. This rearrangement joins TRBV27 to TRBJ2-3; TRBD2 matches 7 bases. The CDR3 length is 15 residues. V was clipped by 2 bases and J by 3 bases; unmatched bases: 5. CDR1 and CDR2 (germline): MNHEY, SMNVEV (reference sequence).

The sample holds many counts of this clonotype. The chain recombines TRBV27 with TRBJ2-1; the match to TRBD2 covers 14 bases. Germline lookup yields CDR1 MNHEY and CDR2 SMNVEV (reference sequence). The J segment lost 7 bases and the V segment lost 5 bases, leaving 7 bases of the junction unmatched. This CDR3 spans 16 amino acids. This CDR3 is CASSPRTSGRQNEQFF. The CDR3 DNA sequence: TGTGCCAGCAGTCCAAGGACTAGCGGGAGGCAGAATGAGCAGTTCTTC.

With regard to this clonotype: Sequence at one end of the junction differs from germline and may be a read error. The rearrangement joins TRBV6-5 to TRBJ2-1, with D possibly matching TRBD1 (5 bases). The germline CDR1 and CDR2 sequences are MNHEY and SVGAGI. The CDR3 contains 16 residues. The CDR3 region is CASSKKVGGAYNVQFF. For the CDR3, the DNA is TGTGCCAGCAGTAAGAAAGTTGGTGGGGCCTACAATGTGCAGTTCTTC.

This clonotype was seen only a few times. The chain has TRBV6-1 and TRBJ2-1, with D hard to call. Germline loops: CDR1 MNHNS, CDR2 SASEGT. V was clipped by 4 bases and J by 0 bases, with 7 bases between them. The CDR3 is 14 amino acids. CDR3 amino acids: CASSVGGSYNEQFF. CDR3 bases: TGTGCCAGCAGTGTGGGTGGCTCCTACAATGAGCAGTTCTTC.

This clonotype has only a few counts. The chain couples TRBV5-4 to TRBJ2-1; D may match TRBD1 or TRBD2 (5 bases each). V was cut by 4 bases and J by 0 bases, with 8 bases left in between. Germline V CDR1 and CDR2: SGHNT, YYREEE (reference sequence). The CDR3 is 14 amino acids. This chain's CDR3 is CASSPGSSYNEQFF. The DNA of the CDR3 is TGTGCCAGCAGCCCAGGGAGCTCCTACAATGAGCAGTTCTTC.

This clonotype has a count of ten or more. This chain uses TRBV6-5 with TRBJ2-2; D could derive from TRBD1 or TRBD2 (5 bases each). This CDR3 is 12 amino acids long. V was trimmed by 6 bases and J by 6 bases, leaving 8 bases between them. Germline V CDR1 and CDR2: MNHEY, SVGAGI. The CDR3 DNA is TGTGCCAGCAGCAGGGACGCCGGGGAGCTGTTTTTT. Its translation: CASSRDAGELFF.

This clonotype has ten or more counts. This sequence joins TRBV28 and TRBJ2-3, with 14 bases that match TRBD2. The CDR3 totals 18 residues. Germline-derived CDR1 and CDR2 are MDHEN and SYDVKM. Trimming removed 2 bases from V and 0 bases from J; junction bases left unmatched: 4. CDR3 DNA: TGTGCCAGCAGTTTAGGGACTAGCGGGAGTTCTAGCACAGATACGCAGTATTTT. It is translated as CASSLGTSGSSSTDTQYF.

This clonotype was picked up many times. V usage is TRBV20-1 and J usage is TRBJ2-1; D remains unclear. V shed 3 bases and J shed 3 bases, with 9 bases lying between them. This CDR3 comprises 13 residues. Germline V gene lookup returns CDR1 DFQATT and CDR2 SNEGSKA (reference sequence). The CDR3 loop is CSASSSNYNEQFF. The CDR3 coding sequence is TGCAGTGCTAGTAGCTCCAACTACAATGAGCAGTTCTTC.

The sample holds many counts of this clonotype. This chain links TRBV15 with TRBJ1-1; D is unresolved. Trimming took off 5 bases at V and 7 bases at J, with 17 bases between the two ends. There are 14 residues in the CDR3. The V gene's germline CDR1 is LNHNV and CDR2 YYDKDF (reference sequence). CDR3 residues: CATSRGGRVIEAFF. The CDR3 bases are TGTGCCACCAGCCGGGGAGGAAGGGTGATTGAAGCTTTCTTT.

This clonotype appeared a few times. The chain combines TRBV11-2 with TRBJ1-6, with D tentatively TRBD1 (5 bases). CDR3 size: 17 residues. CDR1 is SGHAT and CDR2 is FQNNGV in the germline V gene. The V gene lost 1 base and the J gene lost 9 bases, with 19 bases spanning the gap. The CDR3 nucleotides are TGTGCCAGCAGCTTAGCGGTCAGGCTGGGGGAGGTTTCACCCCTCCACTTT. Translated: CASSLAVRLGEVSPLHF.

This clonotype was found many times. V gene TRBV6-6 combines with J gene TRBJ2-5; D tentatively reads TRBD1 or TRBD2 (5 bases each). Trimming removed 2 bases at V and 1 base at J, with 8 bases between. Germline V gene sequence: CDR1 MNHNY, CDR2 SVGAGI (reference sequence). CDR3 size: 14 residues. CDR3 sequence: CASSYRGLQETQYF. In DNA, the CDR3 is TGTGCCAGCAGTTACCGGGGCCTCCAAGAGACCCAGTACTTC.

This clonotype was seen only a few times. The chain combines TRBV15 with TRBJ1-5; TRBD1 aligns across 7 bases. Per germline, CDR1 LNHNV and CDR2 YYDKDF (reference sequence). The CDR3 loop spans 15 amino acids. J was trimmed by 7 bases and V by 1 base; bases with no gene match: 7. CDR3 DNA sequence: TGTGCCACCAGCAGAGGTAACAGGGGTGGACAGCCCCAGCATTTT. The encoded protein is CATSRGNRGGQPQHF.

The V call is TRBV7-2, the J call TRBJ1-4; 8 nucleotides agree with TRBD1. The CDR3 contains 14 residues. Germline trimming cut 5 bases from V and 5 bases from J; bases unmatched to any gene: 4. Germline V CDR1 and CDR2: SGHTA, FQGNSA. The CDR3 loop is CASSIRDRNEKLFF. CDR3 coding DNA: TGTGCCAGCAGCATCCGGGACAGGAATGAAAAACTGTTTTTT.

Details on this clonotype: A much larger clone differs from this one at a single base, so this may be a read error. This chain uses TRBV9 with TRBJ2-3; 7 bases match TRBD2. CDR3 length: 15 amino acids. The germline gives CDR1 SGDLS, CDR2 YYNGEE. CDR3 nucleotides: TGTACCAGCAGCGAAAGTGGGAGGGCCACAGATACGCAGTATTTT. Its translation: CTSSESGRATDTQYF.

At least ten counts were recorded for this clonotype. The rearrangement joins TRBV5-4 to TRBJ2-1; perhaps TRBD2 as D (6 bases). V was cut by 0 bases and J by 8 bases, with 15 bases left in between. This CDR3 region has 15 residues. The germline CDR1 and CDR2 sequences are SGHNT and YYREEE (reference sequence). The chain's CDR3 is CASSLEPGVRYEQFF. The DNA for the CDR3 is TGTGCCAGCAGCTTGGAGCCGGGAGTTCGTTATGAGCAGTTCTTC.

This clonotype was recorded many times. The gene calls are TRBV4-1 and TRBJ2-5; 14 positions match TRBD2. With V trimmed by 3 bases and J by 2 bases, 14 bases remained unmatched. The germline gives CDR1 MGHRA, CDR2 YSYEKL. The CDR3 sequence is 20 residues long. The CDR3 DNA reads TGCGCCAGCAGCCACGCGAGTCCGACTAGCGGGGGGGCCCCTCAAGAGACCCAGTACTTC. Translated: CASSHASPTSGGAPQETQYF.

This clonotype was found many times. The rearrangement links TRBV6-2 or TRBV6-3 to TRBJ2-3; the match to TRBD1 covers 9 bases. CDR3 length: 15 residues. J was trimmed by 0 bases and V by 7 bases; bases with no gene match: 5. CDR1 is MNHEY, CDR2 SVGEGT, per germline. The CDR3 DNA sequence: TGTGCCAGCAAGCAAGGGACAGGGAGCACAGATACGCAGTATTTT. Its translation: CASKQGTGSTDTQYF.

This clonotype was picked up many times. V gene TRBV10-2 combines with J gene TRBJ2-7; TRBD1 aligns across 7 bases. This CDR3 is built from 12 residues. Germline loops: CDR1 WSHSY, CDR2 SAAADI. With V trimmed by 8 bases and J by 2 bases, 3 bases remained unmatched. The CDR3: CASGTAPYEQYF. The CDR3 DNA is TGCGCCAGCGGGACAGCACCCTACGAGCAGTACTTC.

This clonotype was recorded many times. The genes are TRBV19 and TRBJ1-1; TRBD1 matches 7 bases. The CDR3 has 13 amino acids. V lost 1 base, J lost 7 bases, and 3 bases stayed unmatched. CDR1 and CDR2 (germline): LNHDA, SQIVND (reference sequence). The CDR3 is CASSIGQGFEAFF. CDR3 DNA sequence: TGTGCCAGTAGTATAGGACAGGGATTTGAAGCTTTCTTT.

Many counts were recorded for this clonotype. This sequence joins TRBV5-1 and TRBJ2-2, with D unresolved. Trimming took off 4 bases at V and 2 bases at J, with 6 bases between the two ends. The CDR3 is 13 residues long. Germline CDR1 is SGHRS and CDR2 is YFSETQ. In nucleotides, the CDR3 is TGCGCCAGCAGCGCCGTAAACACCGGGGAGCTGTTTTTT. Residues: CASSAVNTGELFF.

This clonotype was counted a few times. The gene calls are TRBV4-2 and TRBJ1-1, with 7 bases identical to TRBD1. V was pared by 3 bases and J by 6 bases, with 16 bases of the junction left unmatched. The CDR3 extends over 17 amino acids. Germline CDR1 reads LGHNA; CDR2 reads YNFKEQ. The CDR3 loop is CASSHPWTGTALPEAFF. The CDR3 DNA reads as TGTGCCAGCAGCCACCCCTGGACCGGGACAGCTCTTCCTGAAGCTTTCTTT.